A selection of T cell receptor beta chains follows, all from one sample in a study of T cell responses to AZD1222 COVID-19 vaccine. Some clones are missing from TCRdb's copy, which holds only in-frame ones; the method was immunoSEQ multiplex PCR. The top ten clones hold over 3% of a sample with more than 95,000 clones, about 89% of them seen once. The source material was peripheral blood, sampled 28 days after the second dose of the MenACWY control vaccine. The receptors come from an adult who received the MenACWY meningococcal vaccine as a control. Each CDR3 is given with its conserved first and last residue. The D gene is left open where the match is weak. Clone sizes are given selectively: once, few, many, or a class where the clone is expanded.

V	D	J	size	CDR3	DNA
TRBV5-1	-	TRBJ2-1	-	CASNFRRVVDGNEQFF	TGCGCCAGCAACTTCCGCAGGGTGGTTGACGGCAATGAGCAGTTCTTC
TRBV18	-	TRBJ2-1	-	CASSPVSDEQFF	TGTGCCAGCTCACCAGTAAGTGATGAGCAGTTCTTC
TRBV6-6	-	TRBJ2-7	-	CALRSYEQYF	TGTGCCTTACGTTCCTACGAGCAGTACTTC
TRBV7-2	TRBD1	TRBJ1-4	-	CASSLALGQGWEKLFF	TGTGCCAGCAGCTTAGCGCTCGGACAGGGGTGGGAAAAACTGTTTTTT
TRBV2	TRBD1	TRBJ2-7	-	CARGSGTGITYEQYF	TGTGCCAGAGGATCCGGGACAGGGATTACCTACGAGCAGTACTTC
TRBV29-1	-	TRBJ1-4	-	CSVPDSANEKLFF	TGCAGCGTTCCCGACAGTGCTAATGAAAAACTGTTTTTT
TRBV7-2	-	TRBJ2-7	-	CASSLDWGPYEQYF	TGTGCCAGCAGCTTAGACTGGGGGCCCTACGAGCAGTACTTC
TRBV12-3/TRBV12-4	-	TRBJ2-7	-	CASSPDRGEQYF	TGTGCCAGCAGTCCCGATAGAGGCGAGCAGTACTTC
TRBV7-9	-	TRBJ2-5	once	CASSLYRGETQYF	TGTGCCAGCAGCTTATATCGAGGCGAGACCCAGTACTTC
TRBV2	-	TRBJ2-2	-	CASVPGAAGELFF	TGTGCCAGCGTTCCAGGGGCCGCCGGGGAGCTGTTTTTT
TRBV2	-	TRBJ1-1	-	CASRKLMNTEAFF	TGTGCCAGCAGGAAGTTGATGAACACTGAAGCTTTCTTT
TRBV12-3/TRBV12-4	TRBD1	TRBJ1-5	-	CASRGTGSEPQHF	TGTGCCAGCAGAGGGACAGGAAGCGAGCCCCAGCATTTT
TRBV2	TRBD1	TRBJ2-1	-	CASSGPGQGGYNEQFF	TGTGCCAGCAGTGGCCCCGGACAGGGTGGCTACAATGAGCAGTTCTTC
TRBV21-1	-	TRBJ1-2	-	CASSKGTGGPNYGYTF	TGTGCCAGCAGCAAAGGAACGGGAGGACCTAACTATGGCTACACCTTC
TRBV29-1	TRBD2	TRBJ2-7	few	CSVLLRTSGSYEQYF	TGCAGCGTTCTACTACGGACTAGCGGTTCCTACGAGCAGTACTTC
TRBV7-9	-	TRBJ1-5	-	CASSQRVGWPQHF	TGTGCCAGCAGCCAACGGGTAGGGTGGCCCCAGCATTTT
TRBV28	-	TRBJ2-3	-	CASSLLSLSTDTQYF	TGTGCCAGCAGTTTGCTTAGCTTAAGCACAGATACGCAGTATTTT
TRBV3-1/TRBV3-2	-	TRBJ2-1	-	CASSRSNNEQFF	TGTGCCAGCAGCCGGTCAAACAATGAGCAGTTCTTC
TRBV7-9	-	TRBJ2-7	-	CASSPEPYEQYF	TGTGCCAGCAGCCCTGAACCCTACGAGCAGTACTTC
TRBV5-1	TRBD1	TRBJ2-3	-	CASTIFGQGTQYF	TGCGCCAGCACTATTTTCGGACAGGGCACGCAGTATTTT
TRBV5-4	-	TRBJ1-1	few	CASSLDSDTEAFF	TGTGCCAGCAGCTTGGATTCAGACACTGAAGCTTTCTTT
TRBV24-1	-	TRBJ2-1	-	CATSKGGTYNEQFF	TGTGCCACCAGTAAGGGGGGGACCTACAATGAGCAGTTCTTC
TRBV12-3/TRBV12-4	-	TRBJ2-7	-	CASSSGPEGEQYF	TGTGCCAGCAGTTCAGGACCGGAAGGGGAGCAGTACTTC
TRBV5-6	TRBD1	TRBJ2-5	-	CASSLMGAGGGKTQYF	TGTGCCAGCAGCTTAATGGGCGCAGGGGGCGGAAAGACCCAGTACTTC
TRBV29-1	-	TRBJ2-6	few	CSVDSGAGANVLTF	TGCAGCGTTGACTCGGGAGCTGGGGCCAACGTCCTGACTTTC
TRBV2	-	TRBJ1-1	once	CASSEIPNTEAFF	TGTGCCAGCAGTGAAATCCCGAACACTGAAGCTTTCTTT
TRBV28	-	TRBJ1-1	-	CAGSRAGEGEAFF	TGTGCTGGATCAAGGGCGGGGGAGGGTGAAGCTTTCTTT
TRBV5-1	TRBD1	TRBJ1-4	-	CASSLGDRTAGEKLFF	TGCGCCAGCAGCTTGGGGGACAGGACCGCGGGTGAAAAACTGTTTTTT
TRBV5-1	-	TRBJ1-5	-	CASSFGPNQPQHF	TGCGCCAGCAGCTTCGGCCCTAATCAGCCCCAGCATTTT
TRBV16	TRBD1	TRBJ2-2	-	CASTTGFNTGELFF	TGTGCCAGCACGACAGGGTTTAACACCGGGGAGCTGTTTTTT
TRBV7-9	TRBD2	TRBJ2-1	-	CASSSSPGLVGDNEQFF	TGTGCCAGCAGCTCGTCGCCGGGACTAGTAGGCGACAATGAGCAGTTCTTC
TRBV6-5	TRBD1	TRBJ1-2	-	CATSGQGNGYTF	TGTGCCACTTCCGGACAGGGCAATGGCTACACCTTC
TRBV28	TRBD2	TRBJ2-4	-	CASSLLVAGGNIQYF	TGTGCCAGCAGTTTATTGGTAGCGGGGGGAAACATTCAGTACTTC
TRBV6-5	TRBD1	TRBJ2-7	-	CASSSDRGLSYEQYF	TGTGCCAGCAGTTCCGACAGGGGGCTTTCCTACGAGCAGTACTTC
TRBV28	-	TRBJ1-1	-	CASSPPSRARNTEAFF	TGTGCCAGCAGTCCCCCGTCCCGGGCTAGGAACACTGAAGCTTTCTTT
TRBV6-4	TRBD1	TRBJ1-1	-	CASEGDSAMNTEAFF	TGTGCCAGCGAAGGGGACAGTGCCATGAACACTGAAGCTTTCTTT
TRBV5-6	-	TRBJ2-5	few	CASSFTGGETQYF	TGTGCCAGCAGCTTTACAGGAGGGGAGACCCAGTACTTC
TRBV25-1	-	TRBJ1-2	-	CASSERHPSKGYTF	TGTGCCAGCAGTGAACGACATCCGTCTAAAGGCTACACCTTC
TRBV7-2	-	TRBJ2-3	-	CASSLQGSTDTQYF	TGTGCCAGCAGCTTACAGGGAAGCACAGATACGCAGTATTTT
TRBV20-1	-	TRBJ2-7	-	CSAMKTYEQYF	TGCAGTGCCATGAAAACCTACGAGCAGTACTTC
TRBV4-1	-	TRBJ2-3	-	CASSLQASPPGADTQYF	TGCGCCAGCAGCCTACAGGCTAGCCCCCCTGGGGCAGATACGCAGTATTTT
TRBV5-4	-	TRBJ1-2	once	CASSQDSSSGYTF	TGTGCCAGCAGTCAGGACAGTAGCTCTGGCTACACCTTC
TRBV6-4	-	TRBJ2-6	-	CASSDGAFSGANVLTF	TGTGCCAGCAGTGATGGGGCCTTCTCTGGGGCCAACGTCCTGACTTTC
TRBV5-4	TRBD1	TRBJ2-7	-	CASSYGTGGGYEQYF	TGTGCCAGCAGCTACGGGACAGGGGGTGGCTACGAGCAGTACTTC
TRBV28	TRBD1	TRBJ2-7	-	CASSLFGTGSYEQYF	TGTGCCAGCAGTTTATTTGGGACAGGGTCCTACGAGCAGTACTTC
TRBV5-1	TRBD1	TRBJ1-1	-	CASSLAGLGQLSNTEAFF	TGCGCCAGCAGCTTGGCTGGGTTGGGACAGCTATCGAACACTGAAGCTTTCTTT
TRBV11-2	-	TRBJ2-5	-	CASSPRTDWEGTQYF	TGTGCCAGCAGCCCCCGAACGGACTGGGAAGGGACCCAGTACTTC
TRBV6-4	-	TRBJ1-2	-	CASSELGHANYGYTF	TGTGCCAGCAGTGAGCTGGGGCATGCTAACTATGGCTACACCTTC
TRBV12-3/TRBV12-4	-	TRBJ1-1	-	CASSKDTYTEAFF	TGTGCCAGCAGTAAGGACACGTACACTGAAGCTTTCTTT
TRBV14	-	TRBJ1-3	few	CASSQGPWPSGAFSGNTIYF	TGTGCCAGCAGCCAAGGTCCGTGGCCTTCGGGGGCATTCTCTGGAAACACCATATATTTT
TRBV5-1	-	TRBJ1-4	-	CASSLGYEDRVEKLFF	TGCGCCAGCAGCTTGGGTTACGAGGACAGAGTAGAAAAACTGTTTTTT
TRBV19	TRBD1	TRBJ1-2	-	CASSSAGQGNYGYTF	TGTGCCAGTAGTTCCGCGGGACAGGGGAACTATGGCTACACCTTC
TRBV14	-	TRBJ1-1	-	CASSQDRNRETEAFF	TGTGCCAGCAGCCAAGATAGGAACAGGGAGACTGAAGCTTTCTTT
TRBV5-8	-	TRBJ2-7	-	CASSLQGSYEQYF	TGTGCCAGCAGCTTGCAGGGCTCCTACGAGCAGTACTTC
TRBV10-1	-	TRBJ2-7	-	CASSENSYEQYF	TGCGCCAGCAGTGAGAACAGCTACGAGCAGTACTTC
TRBV30	TRBD1	TRBJ1-2	-	CAWRTVQGYYGYTF	TGTGCCTGGAGGACGGTACAGGGGTACTATGGCTACACCTTC
TRBV14	-	TRBJ2-7	-	CASSQGHRSYEQYF	TGTGCCAGCAGCCAAGGCCACCGCTCCTACGAGCAGTACTTC
TRBV12-3/TRBV12-4	-	TRBJ2-1	-	CASSPGVHEQFF	TGTGCCAGCAGCCCTGGGGTCCATGAGCAGTTCTTC
TRBV7-7	TRBD2	TRBJ2-2	-	CASSPAGGVAGELFF	TGTGCCAGCAGTCCCGCGGGGGGCGTTGCGGGGGAGCTGTTTTTT
TRBV10-3	TRBD1	TRBJ1-3	-	CASSGQGNTIYF	TGTGCCAGCTCGGGACAGGGAAACACCATATATTTT